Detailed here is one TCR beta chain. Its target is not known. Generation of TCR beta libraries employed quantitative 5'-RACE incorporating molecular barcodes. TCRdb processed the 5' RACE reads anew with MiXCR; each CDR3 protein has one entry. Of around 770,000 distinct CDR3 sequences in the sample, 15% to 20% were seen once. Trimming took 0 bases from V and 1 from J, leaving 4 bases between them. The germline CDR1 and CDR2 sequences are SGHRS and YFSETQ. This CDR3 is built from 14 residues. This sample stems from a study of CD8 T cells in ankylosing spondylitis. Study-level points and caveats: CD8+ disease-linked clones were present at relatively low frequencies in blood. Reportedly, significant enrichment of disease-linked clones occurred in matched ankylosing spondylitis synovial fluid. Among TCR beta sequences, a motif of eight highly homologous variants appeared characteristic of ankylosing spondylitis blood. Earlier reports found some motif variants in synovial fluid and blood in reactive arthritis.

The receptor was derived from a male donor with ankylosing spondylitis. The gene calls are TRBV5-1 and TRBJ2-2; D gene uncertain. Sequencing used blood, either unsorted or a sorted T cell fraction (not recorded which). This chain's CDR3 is CASSLARNTGELFF. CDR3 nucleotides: TGCGCCAGCAGCTTGGCCCGGAACACCGGGGAGCTGTTTTTT.